Below, 22 T cell receptor beta chains from the same sample are listed, as sequenced in a study of blood T cell repertoires in COVID-19 (dated by TCRdb to 2018 to 2021). The library came from the immunoSEQ multiplex PCR assay. This immuneACCESS table, as held by TCRdb, lists in-frame sequences with V and J called but not all clones. Of the missing ones, under half trace to an unresolved V gene in checked studies; the others have no known cause. This sample holds some 81,000 clones; 90% were observed only once. The top ten hold around 1% of the sample. Specimen: peripheral blood. These receptors all come from a woman in her forties or fifties in a cohort sampled during active COVID-19.

This sequence joins TRBV28 and TRBJ2-1, with 11 bases that match TRBD1. Trimming took 3 bases from V and 10 from J; bases not matched to a gene: 8. Germline CDR1 and CDR2: MDHEN and SYDVKM. CDR3 length: 15 amino acids. The CDR3: CASSLLGQGGREQFF. In DNA, the CDR3 is TGTGCCAGCAGTTTGTTGGGACAGGGGGGTCGGGAGCAGTTCTTC.

V gene TRBV2 combines with J gene TRBJ1-1; no clear D gene. CDR1 is SNHLY and CDR2 is FYNNEI in the germline V gene. V dropped 7 bases and J dropped 1 base, with 13 bases sitting between them. The CDR3 consists of 14 residues. The CDR3 loop reads CASIAASPNTEAFF. CDR3 sequence (DNA): TGTGCCAGCATTGCGGCCAGCCCGAACACTGAAGCTTTCTTT.

The CDR3, as DNA: TGTGCCAGTGCAGAATTTAACTATGGCTACACCTTC. Its translation: CASAEFNYGYTF. V and J are TRBV6-5 and TRBJ1-2, with no clear D. The germline gives CDR1 MNHEY, CDR2 SVGAGI. The germline V and J ends were trimmed by 9 bases and 1 base, with 9 bases remaining between them. The length of the CDR3 is 12 residues.

This chain uses TRBV7-9 with TRBJ2-7; possibly TRBD1 for D (6 bases). V lost 3 bases, J lost 3 bases, and 9 bases lay in between. Per germline, CDR1 SEHNR and CDR2 FQNEAQ (reference sequence). The CDR3 has 13 amino acids. The CDR3 sequence is CASSFGTRYEQYF. Written as DNA, the CDR3 is TGTGCCAGCAGCTTTGGGACACGCTACGAGCAGTACTTC.

The chain links TRBV28 to TRBJ2-7, with 10 bases that match TRBD2. Germline V gene data show CDR1 as MDHEN and CDR2 as SYDVKM. The CDR3 loop spans 16 amino acids. Trimming at V came to 4 bases and at J to 5 bases, leaving 11 bases not matched to a gene. CDR3 amino acids: CASSSASGSEGDEQYF. For the CDR3, the DNA is TGTGCCAGCAGTTCCGCTAGCGGGAGCGAAGGCGACGAGCAGTACTTC.

This rearrangement joins TRBV29-1 to TRBJ1-6; TRBD1 aligns across 8 bases. The V segment lost 5 bases and the J segment 8 bases; nucleotides outside the gene matches: 5. Per the germline V gene, CDR1 is SQVTM and CDR2 is ANQGSEA. This CDR3 spans 13 amino acids. CDR3 DNA: TGCAGCGTTCGGACAGGGATGCATTCACCCCTCCACTTT. Protein sequence: CSVRTGMHSPLHF.

The chain has TRBV11-2 and TRBJ2-1; maybe TRBD2 (5 bases). CDR3 length: 14 amino acids. Trimming pared 5 bases from V and 4 bases from J, leaving 12 bases between. Germline lookup yields CDR1 SGHAT and CDR2 FQNNGV. In DNA form, the CDR3 reads TGTGCCAGCAGCACGAACGGGGAATACAATGAGCAGTTCTTC. This codes for CASSTNGEYNEQFF.

The chain couples TRBV24-1 to TRBJ2-1, with D tentatively TRBD2 (6 bases). Germline V gene lookup returns CDR1 KGHDR and CDR2 SFDVKD. The CDR3 sequence is 13 residues long. Trimming stripped 0 bases from V and 9 bases from J, with 8 bases between. The CDR3 sequence is CATSDLGGVEQFF. As DNA, the CDR3 is TGTGCCACCAGTGATTTGGGCGGGGTTGAGCAGTTCTTC.

This clone was picked up a small number of times. The chain recombines TRBV6-4 with TRBJ2-2; 7 nucleotides match TRBD1. The germline gives CDR1 MRHNA, CDR2 SNTAGT. With V trimmed by 11 bases and J by 0 bases, 6 bases remained unmatched. This CDR3 region has 14 residues. In nucleotides, the CDR3 is TGTGCCGCCCGGGACAGCGCGAACACCGGGGAGCTGTTTTTT. Encoded protein: CAARDSANTGELFF.

The chain combines TRBV30 with TRBJ2-7, with TRBD1 identical over 9 bases. The CDR3 consists of 17 residues. CDR1 is GTSNPN, CDR2 SVGIG, per germline (reference sequence). V lost 7 bases to trimming and J lost 3 bases; unmatched junction nucleotides: 19. The CDR3 is CAFRDRERERGGYEQYF. DNA of the CDR3: TGTGCCTTCCGGGACAGGGAAAGGGAGCGGGGCGGCTACGAGCAGTACTTC.

This clone was picked up one time. V and J are TRBV29-1 and TRBJ2-3; a weak D match, TRBD1 (7 bases). Deletions cut 0 bases from V and 1 base from J, with 23 bases between. Germline values: CDR1 SQVTM, CDR2 ANQGSEA. This CDR3 region has 19 residues. The CDR3 region has the DNA TGCAGCGTTGAAGAGGTCAGGGGGGCGAAGTCAGGGGGCACAGATACGCAGTATTTT. It encodes CSVEEVRGAKSGGTDTQYF.

The chain uses TRBV19 and TRBJ2-1; 9 nucleotides match TRBD2. The CDR3 totals 17 residues. J gave up 6 bases and V 0 bases, and 9 bases lay outside the gene matches. Per the germline V gene, CDR1 is LNHDA and CDR2 is SQIVND (reference sequence). CDR3 sequence: CASSIEGLAGPGNEQFF. In nucleotides, the CDR3 is TGTGCCAGTAGTATAGAGGGGCTAGCGGGGCCGGGCAATGAGCAGTTCTTC.

The chain has TRBV6-5 and TRBJ1-1, with TRBD1 matching over 12 bases. The V gene's germline CDR1 is MNHEY and CDR2 SVGAGI. CDR3 length equals 16 residues. V trimming: 2 bases; J trimming: 4 bases; junction bases outside the gene matches: 5. The CDR3 bases are TGTGCCAGCAGTTACGGGGGGACAGGGGGCGTCACTGAAGCTTTCTTT. Translating it yields CASSYGGTGGVTEAFF.

The rearrangement uses TRBV19 and TRBJ2-7, with D possibly matching TRBD2 (6 bases). Germline-derived CDR1 and CDR2 are LNHDA and SQIVND (reference sequence). V was trimmed by 5 bases and J by 5 bases, leaving 16 bases between them. CDR3 length: 14 residues. The CDR3, as DNA: TGTGCCAGTAGTCCGGGGGAATTCCCCCACGAGCAGTACTTC. This sequence encodes CASSPGEFPHEQYF.

The gene calls are TRBV10-3 and TRBJ2-1; 10 nucleotides align to TRBD2. The CDR3 spans 15 residues. V lost 10 bases and J lost 5; bases outside the gene matches: 11. Germline CDR1 reads ENHRY; CDR2 reads SYGVKD. In DNA form, the CDR3 reads TGTGCCAGGTCTCCGGGACTAGCGCCCCACAATGAGCAGTTCTTC. Translation gives CARSPGLAPHNEQFF.

V is TRBV5-1 and J is TRBJ2-7, with 8 bases that match TRBD2. The J segment lost 5 bases and the V segment lost 0 bases, leaving 7 bases of the junction unmatched. CDR1 and CDR2 (germline): SGHRS, YFSETQ. CDR3 length equals 15 residues. In DNA, the CDR3 is TGCGCCAGCAGCTTGGAGCTAGCGGGTGAGGACGAGCAGTACTTC. This sequence encodes CASSLELAGEDEQYF.

The rearrangement links TRBV18 to TRBJ2-1, with 10 bases aligning to TRBD2. Trimming cost V 4 bases and J 4 bases; bases outside gene matches: 4. From germline, CDR1 is KGHSH and CDR2 LQKENI. This CDR3 has 15 residues. CDR3 sequence: CASSREREGYNEQFF. The CDR3 DNA is TGTGCCAGCTCACGGGAGCGGGAGGGATACAATGAGCAGTTCTTC. The complete variable domain, with remaining parts taken from reference TRBV18 and TRBJ2-1, reads NAGVMQNPRHLVRRRGQEARLRCSPMKGHSHVYWYRQLPEEGLKFMVYLQKENIIDESGMPKERFSAEFPKEGPSILRIQQVVRGDSAAYFCASSREREGYNEQFFGPGTRLTVL.

V usage is TRBV30 and J usage is TRBJ1-4; D uncertain. Germline V gene data show CDR1 as GTSNPN and CDR2 as SVGIG (reference sequence). V lost 0 bases, J lost 2 bases, and 19 bases lay in between. This CDR3 has 18 amino acids. The CDR3 region is CAWSVAGYLVPTNEKLFF. CDR3 nucleotides: TGTGCCTGGAGTGTCGCCGGTTACCTAGTACCCACTAATGAAAAACTGTTTTTT.

The V and J genes are TRBV15 and TRBJ1-5, with 9 nucleotides matching TRBD1. The CDR3 length is 14 residues. The ends lost 5 bases at V and 5 bases at J; junction bases unmatched: 4. In germline, CDR1 is LNHNV, CDR2 YYDKDF (reference sequence). The CDR3 region has the DNA TGTGCCACCAGCTTTCGACAGGGGGATCAGCCCCAGCATTTT. This gives the protein CATSFRQGDQPQHF.

Only one count was recorded for this clone. J is TRBJ1-1 and V is TRBV6-5, with D perhaps matching TRBD1 (6 bases). V lost 0 bases and J 1 base, leaving 9 bases between the germline ends. The CDR3 loop spans 15 amino acids. Germline assignment: CDR1 MNHEY and CDR2 SVGAGI. As DNA, the CDR3 is TGTGCCAGCAGTTACTCGGACAGTTCGAACACTGAAGCTTTCTTT. Translation gives CASSYSDSSNTEAFF.

The chain links TRBV6-6 to TRBJ1-3; no clear D. The CDR3 contains 15 residues. The germline CDR1 and CDR2 sequences are MNHNY and SVGAGI (reference sequence). V lost 5 bases, J lost 0 bases, and 11 bases lay in between. CDR3 loop: CASSPPVVSGNTIYF. CDR3 in DNA: TGTGCCAGCAGTCCCCCTGTAGTCTCTGGAAACACCATATATTTT.

The rearrangement uses TRBV24-1 and TRBJ2-1; 12 nucleotides match TRBD2. Germline CDR1 is KGHDR and CDR2 is SFDVKD. Losses at the gene ends were 7 bases for V and 6 bases for J; bases not matched to a gene: 3. The CDR3 length is 14 residues. CDR3 in DNA: TGTGCCACCAGCGGACTAGCGGGATTCAATGAGCAGTTCTTC. Protein: CATSGLAGFNEQFF.